The 20 T cell receptor beta chains in this list originate from one sample, sequenced in a study of early T cells in non-severe SARS-CoV-2 infection. TCRdb reprocessed the 5' RACE reads with MiXCR, giving one entry per CDR3 protein. The sample has just under 60,000 distinct CDR3 sequences, about 8.4% seen once; the top ten hold roughly 3.5%. Sequencing was carried out using whole blood. These TCRs come from an adult who was a healthcare worker with PCR-confirmed SARS-CoV-2 infection or an uninfected control (not recorded which).

The J gene is TRBJ2-1, the V gene TRBV9; D may be TRBD2 (5 bases). Deletions cut 6 bases from V and 0 bases from J, with 7 bases between. Germline assignment: CDR1 SGDLS and CDR2 YYNGEE. The CDR3 length is 13 residues. The DNA for the CDR3 is TGTGCCAGCACCCGGGACTCCTACAATGAGCAGTTCTTC. Protein: CASTRDSYNEQFF.

The V gene is TRBV20-1, the J gene TRBJ2-3, with D tentatively TRBD2 (6 bases). V was shortened by 2 bases and J by 0 bases, with 9 bases between the two germline ends. Germline V gene data show CDR1 as DFQATT and CDR2 as SNEGSKA (reference sequence). This CDR3 spans 14 amino acids. The CDR3 is CSARLSGSTDTQYF. The DNA of the CDR3 is TGCAGTGCTAGACTAAGCGGGAGCACAGATACGCAGTATTTT.

This clonotype has at least ten counts. The chain is built from TRBV18 and TRBJ2-7, with D perhaps TRBD1 (6 bases). The V and J ends lost 3 bases and 3 bases respectively, with 15 bases between them. This CDR3 is built from 15 residues. Germline CDR1 reads KGHSH; CDR2 reads LQKENI. CDR3 protein: CASSPNRDTLYEQYF. DNA for the CDR3: TGTGCCAGCTCACCTAACCGGGACACCCTCTACGAGCAGTACTTC.

Comments on this clonotype: This may stem from a read error, because a much larger clone lies one nucleotide away. V usage is TRBV5-1 and J usage is TRBJ2-1; 7 bases match TRBD1. The CDR3 runs 15 residues. CDR1 is SGHRS and CDR2 is YFSETQ in the germline V gene. The DNA for the CDR3 is TGCTCCAGCAGCCCACAGGGGTACTCCTACAATGAGCAGTTCTTC. This translates into CSSSPQGYSYNEQFF.

This clonotype was seen a handful of times. The chain couples TRBV3-1 to TRBJ2-7; TRBD2 might be the D (7 bases). The germline V gene encodes CDR1 LGHDT and CDR2 YNNKEL (reference sequence). The CDR3 covers 14 residues. Trimming stripped 4 bases from V and 2 bases from J, with 12 bases between. Here the CDR3 DNA reads TGTGCCAGCAGCCCCTTGGGGGGGCCCTACGAGCAGTACTTC. Its translation: CASSPLGGPYEQYF.

This clonotype was observed a handful of times. The chain has TRBV2 and TRBJ1-4; tentative D call: TRBD1 (5 bases). The germline V and J ends were trimmed by 11 bases and 0 bases, with 10 bases remaining between them. The germline V gene encodes CDR1 SNHLY and CDR2 FYNNEI. The CDR3 covers 13 residues. The CDR3 sequence is CAGQGATNEKLFF. The CDR3 DNA reads as TGTGCCGGGCAGGGTGCAACTAATGAAAAACTGTTTTTT.

The chain is built from TRBV5-1 and TRBJ1-2; a weak D match, TRBD1 (5 bases). Germline V gene sequence: CDR1 SGHRS, CDR2 YFSETQ. V lost 1 base, J lost 2 bases, and 12 bases lay in between. The CDR3 consists of 15 residues. The CDR3 is CASSLLGLPNYGYTF. CDR3 nucleotides: TGCGCCAGCAGCTTGTTGGGGCTCCCGAACTATGGCTACACCTTC.

This clonotype was counted at least ten times. The rearrangement links TRBV5-4 to TRBJ2-5; tentatively, D is TRBD2 (6 bases). The CDR3 contains 17 residues. CDR1 and CDR2 from the germline V gene are SGHNT and YYREEE (reference sequence). Deletions cut 1 base from V and 5 bases from J, with 21 bases between. The CDR3 is CASSLKFSGAGGETQYF. Here the CDR3 DNA reads TGTGCCAGCAGCTTGAAATTCTCGGGAGCTGGAGGGGAGACCCAGTACTTC.

The J gene is TRBJ2-5, the V gene TRBV5-1; the D gene could be TRBD1 or TRBD2 (5 bases each). The CDR3 contains 16 residues. Germline-derived CDR1 and CDR2 are SGHRS and YFSETQ. Deletions cut 4 bases from V and 4 bases from J, with 20 bases between. The CDR3 loop reads CASSHRRGTLGETQYF. The CDR3 region has the DNA TGCGCCAGCAGCCACCGCAGAGGGACCTTGGGAGAGACCCAGTACTTC.

The J gene is TRBJ2-7, the V gene TRBV27; no definite D call. This CDR3 has 12 amino acids. Germline V gives CDR1 MNHEY, CDR2 SMNVEV (reference sequence). V dropped 4 bases and J dropped 3 bases, with 7 bases sitting between them. CDR3 amino acids: CASSSSRYEQYF. The CDR3 coding sequence is TGTGCCAGCAGTTCAAGCCGCTACGAGCAGTACTTC.

This clonotype was recorded a few times. The rearrangement joins TRBV7-3 to TRBJ2-1; TRBD1 or TRBD2 may be the D gene (5 bases each). This CDR3 is 13 amino acids long. Trimming took off 2 bases at V and 8 bases at J, with 10 bases between the two ends. In germline, CDR1 is SGHTA, CDR2 FQGTGA. DNA of the CDR3: TGTGCCAGCAGCTTAGGGGGAAGGGATGAGCAGTTCTTC. Amino acids: CASSLGGRDEQFF.

This clonotype has a count of ten or more. The chain has TRBV7-9 and TRBJ2-7, with 7 bases that match TRBD2. Losses at the gene ends were 4 bases for V and 7 bases for J; bases not matched to a gene: 16. The CDR3 has 16 amino acids. The germline V gene has CDR1 SEHNR and CDR2 FQNEAQ (reference sequence). CDR3 nucleotides: TGTGCCAGCAGCTCCCCCTTTGGGGGGAGGGCGGAAGAGCAGTACTTC. It codes for CASSSPFGGRAEEQYF. The variable domain in full, completed from reference TRBV7-9 and TRBJ2-7, reads DTGVSQNPRHKITKRGQNVTFRCDPISEHNRLYWYRQTLGQGPEFLTYFQNEAQLEKSRLLSDRFSAERPKGSFSTLEIQRTEQGDSAMYLCASSSPFGGRAEEQYFGPGTRLTVT.

The V and J genes are TRBV2 and TRBJ2-7; TRBD2 agrees at 11 bases. The J segment lost 2 bases and the V segment lost 5 bases, leaving 5 bases of the junction unmatched. Germline values: CDR1 SNHLY, CDR2 FYNNEI. The length of the CDR3 is 15 residues. The CDR3 DNA sequence: TGTGCCAGCAGTCCTAGCGGGAGGCGTACCTACGAGCAGTACTTC. Protein sequence: CASSPSGRRTYEQYF. Supplemented by reference TRBV2 and TRBJ2-7, the full variable domain reads EPEVTQTPSHQVTQMGQEVILRCVPISNHLYFYWYRQILGQKVEFLVSFYNNEISEKSEIFDDQFSVERPDGSNFTLKIRSTKLEDSAMYFCASSPSGRRTYEQYFGPGTRLTVT.

This clonotype was seen only a few times. This chain joins TRBV15 and TRBJ2-7; D gene uncertain. This CDR3 region has 14 residues. V was cut by 3 bases and J by 2 bases, with 11 bases left in between. The germline gives CDR1 LNHNV, CDR2 YYDKDF (reference sequence). The DNA for the CDR3 is TGTGCCACCAGCAGGGACCTTATGACCTACGAGCAGTACTTC. Translated: CATSRDLMTYEQYF.

In its sample, this clonotype was seen many times. The rearrangement links TRBV20-1 to TRBJ2-4; 7 bases align to TRBD2. This CDR3 has 14 residues. V lost 6 bases, J lost 4 bases, and 9 bases stayed unmatched. In germline, CDR1 is DFQATT, CDR2 SNEGSKA (reference sequence). This CDR3 is CSAPRGGSKNIQYF. CDR3 DNA sequence: TGCAGTGCCCCAAGGGGAGGGTCAAAAAACATTCAGTACTTC.

This sequence joins TRBV5-1 and TRBJ2-3; no definite D call. The CDR3 sequence is 17 residues long. Trimming cost V 0 bases and J 2 bases, with 16 bases left between them. CDR1 and CDR2 (germline): SGHRS, YFSETQ. The DNA of the CDR3 is TGCGCCAGCAGCTTGGGACCTTTAGGGATCCTCACAGATACGCAGTATTTT. This sequence encodes CASSLGPLGILTDTQYF.

This clonotype appeared many times. The J gene is TRBJ2-7, the V gene TRBV20-1, with D tentatively TRBD2 (5 bases). The CDR3 length is 15 residues. Trimming cost V 0 bases and J 2 bases, with 14 bases left between them. The V gene's germline CDR1 is DFQATT and CDR2 SNEGSKA (reference sequence). The chain's CDR3 is CSARDPGSGPYEQYF. CDR3 nucleotide sequence: TGCAGTGCTAGAGATCCAGGCAGCGGACCCTACGAGCAGTACTTC.

This clonotype was found a few times. V and J are TRBV28 and TRBJ2-1; 11 positions agree with TRBD2. This CDR3 region has 16 residues. The junction had 7 bases not matched to a gene; V was cut back by 2 bases and J by 7 bases. Germline CDR1 is MDHEN and CDR2 is SYDVKM. CDR3 sequence (DNA): TGTGCCAGCAGTTTACCTGTTTTAGCGGGAGGGAATGAGCAGTTCTTC. Residues: CASSLPVLAGGNEQFF.

The gene calls are TRBV29-1 and TRBJ2-7; no clear D gene. The CDR3 sequence is 13 residues long. V was clipped by 4 bases and J by 0 bases, with 10 bases between them. In germline, CDR1 is SQVTM, CDR2 ANQGSEA. The CDR3 DNA reads TGCAGCGTTGGTAACATCGACTCCTACGAGCAGTACTTC. It codes for CSVGNIDSYEQYF.

A few counts support this clonotype. The chain carries TRBV7-3 and TRBJ2-5; a weak D match, TRBD1 (6 bases). V gave up 3 bases and J gave up 0 bases, with 11 bases separating them. This CDR3 is 15 amino acids long. Per the germline V gene, CDR1 is SGHTA and CDR2 is FQGTGA. The DNA for the CDR3 is TGTGCCAGCAGCTTCGGGACACGGTACCAAGAGACCCAGTACTTC. Residues: CASSFGTRYQETQYF.